In its sample, the clone carrying this TCR beta chain was seen a few times. The protocol was immunoSEQ multiplex PCR, while the TCRdb copy is restricted to in-frame clones and leaves out a portion. The sample has over 80,000 clones, 80% to 90% seen once; the top ten hold around 0.82%. The entry originates in a study of OX40 agonist ivuxolimab in advanced cancers. Germline V gene lookup returns CDR1 SGHDT and CDR2 YYEEEE. The CDR3 runs to 14 residues. V shed 3 bases, J shed 3 bases, and the junction held 3 bases outside the gene matches. Patients were excluded for autoimmune disease history or systemic immunosuppression.

The V call is TRBV5-6, the J call TRBJ1-2, with 9 bases lining up with TRBD1. This receptor was identified in an adult with an advanced solid tumor such as melanoma, head and neck, liver or kidney cancer. The sequences come from CD4+ or CD8+ T cells sorted from blood, collected in a trial of the OX40 agonist ivuxolimab. CDR3 region: CASSWDRADYGYTF. As DNA, the CDR3 is TGTGCCAGCAGCTGGGACAGGGCTGACTATGGCTACACCTTC.